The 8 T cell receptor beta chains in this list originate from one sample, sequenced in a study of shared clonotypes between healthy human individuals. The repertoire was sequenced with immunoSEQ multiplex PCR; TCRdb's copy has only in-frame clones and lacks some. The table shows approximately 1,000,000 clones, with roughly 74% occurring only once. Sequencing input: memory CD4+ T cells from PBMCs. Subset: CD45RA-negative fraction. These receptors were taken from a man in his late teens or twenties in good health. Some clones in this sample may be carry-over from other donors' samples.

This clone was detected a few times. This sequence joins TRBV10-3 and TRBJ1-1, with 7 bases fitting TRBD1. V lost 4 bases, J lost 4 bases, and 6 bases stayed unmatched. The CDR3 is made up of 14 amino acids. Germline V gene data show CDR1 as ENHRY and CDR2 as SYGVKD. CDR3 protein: CAISVDRVGTEAFF. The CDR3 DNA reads TGTGCCATCAGTGTCGACAGGGTAGGCACTGAAGCTTTCTTT.

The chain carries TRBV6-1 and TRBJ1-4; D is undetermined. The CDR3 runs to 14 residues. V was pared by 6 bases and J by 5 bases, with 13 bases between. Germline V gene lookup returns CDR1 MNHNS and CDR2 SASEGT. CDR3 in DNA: TGTGCCAGCAGCGGTAAAGAATCCAATGAAAAACTGTTTTTT. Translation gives CASSGKESNEKLFF.

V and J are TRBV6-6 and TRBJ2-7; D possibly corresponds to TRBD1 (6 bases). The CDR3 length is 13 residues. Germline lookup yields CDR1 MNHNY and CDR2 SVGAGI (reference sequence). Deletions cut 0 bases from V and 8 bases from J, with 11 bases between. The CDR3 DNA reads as TGTGCCAGCAGTTACTCCGACAGGAACCAGCAGTACTTC. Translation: CASSYSDRNQQYF.

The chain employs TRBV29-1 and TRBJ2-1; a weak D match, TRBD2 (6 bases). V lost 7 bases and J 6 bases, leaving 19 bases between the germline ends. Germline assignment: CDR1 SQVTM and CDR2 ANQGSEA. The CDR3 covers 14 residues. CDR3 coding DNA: TGCAGCGCCCCCGGGAGTGCTAAGGTCAATGAGCAGTTCTTC. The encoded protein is CSAPGSAKVNEQFF.

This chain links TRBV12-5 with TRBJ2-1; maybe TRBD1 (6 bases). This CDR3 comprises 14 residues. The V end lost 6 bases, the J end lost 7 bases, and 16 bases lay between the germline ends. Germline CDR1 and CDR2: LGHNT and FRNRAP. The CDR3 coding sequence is TGTGCTAGTGGAATCGGGACACAACAAAATGAGCAGTTCTTC. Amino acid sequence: CASGIGTQQNEQFF.

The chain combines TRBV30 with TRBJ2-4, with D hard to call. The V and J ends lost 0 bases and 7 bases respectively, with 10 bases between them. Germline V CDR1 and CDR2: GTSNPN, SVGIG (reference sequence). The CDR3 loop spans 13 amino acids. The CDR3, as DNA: TGTGCCTGGAGTGTGTCCCTTGGGAACATTCAGTACTTC. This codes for CAWSVSLGNIQYF.

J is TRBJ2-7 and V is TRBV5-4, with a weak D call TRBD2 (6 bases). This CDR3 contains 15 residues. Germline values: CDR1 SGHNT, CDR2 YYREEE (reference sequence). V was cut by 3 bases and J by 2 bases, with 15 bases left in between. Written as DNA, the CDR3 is TGTGCCAGCAGCTCCCCAACGGGGGTCCCCTACGAGCAGTACTTC. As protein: CASSSPTGVPYEQYF.

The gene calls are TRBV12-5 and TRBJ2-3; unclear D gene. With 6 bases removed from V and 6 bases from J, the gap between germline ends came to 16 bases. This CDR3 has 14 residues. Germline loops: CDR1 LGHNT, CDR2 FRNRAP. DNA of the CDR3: TGTGCTAGTGGCCTTGGGTCCGAACGGGATACGCAGTATTTT. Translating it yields CASGLGSERDTQYF.